The T cell receptor (beta chain) under discussion was sequenced for a study of blood T cell repertoires in COVID-19. This CDR3 is 12 amino acids long. CDR1 MDHEN and CDR2 SYDVKM come from the germline V gene. The germline V and J ends were trimmed by 4 bases and 0 bases, with 3 bases remaining between them. Clones were sequenced by immunoSEQ multiplex PCR, and TCRdb holds only the in-frame ones, with some missing. The table shows 150,000 to 200,000 clones, with around 90% occurring only once. Sequences were obtained from peripheral blood. The genes are TRBV28 and TRBJ1-2; D unclear. The receptor was isolated from a woman between 50 and 59 years old with acute or convalescent COVID-19. In DNA form, the CDR3 reads TGTGCCAGCAGTTCCTCTAACTATGGCTACACCTTC. Translation gives CASSSSNYGYTF.